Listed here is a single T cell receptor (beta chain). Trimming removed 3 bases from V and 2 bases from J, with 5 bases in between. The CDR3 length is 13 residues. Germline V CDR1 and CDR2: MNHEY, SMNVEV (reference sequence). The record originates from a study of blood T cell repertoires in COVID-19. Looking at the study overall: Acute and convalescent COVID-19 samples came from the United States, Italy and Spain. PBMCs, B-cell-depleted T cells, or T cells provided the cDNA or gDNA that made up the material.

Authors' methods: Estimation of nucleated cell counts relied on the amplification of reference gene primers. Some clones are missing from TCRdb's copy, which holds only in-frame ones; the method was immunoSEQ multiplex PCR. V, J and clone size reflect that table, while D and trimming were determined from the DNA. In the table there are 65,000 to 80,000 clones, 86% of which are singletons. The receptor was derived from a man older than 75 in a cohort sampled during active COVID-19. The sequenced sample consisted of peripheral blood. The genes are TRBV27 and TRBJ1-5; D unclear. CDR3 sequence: CASSLTGNQPQHF. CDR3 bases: TGTGCCAGCAGTTTGACTGGCAATCAGCCCCAGCATTTT.